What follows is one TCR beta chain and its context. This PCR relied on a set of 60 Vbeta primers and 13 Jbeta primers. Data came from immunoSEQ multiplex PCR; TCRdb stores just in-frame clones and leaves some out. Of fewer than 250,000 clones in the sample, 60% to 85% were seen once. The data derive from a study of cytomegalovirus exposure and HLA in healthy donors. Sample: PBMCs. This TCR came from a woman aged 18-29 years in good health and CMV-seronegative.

The CDR3 spells CASSVDRAYEQYF. The CDR3 bases are TGTGCCAGCAGTGTGGACAGAGCCTACGAGCAGTACTTC. The chain recombines TRBV6-1 with TRBJ2-7; TRBD1 might be the D (6 bases). The V gene lost 4 bases and the J gene lost 2 bases, with 9 bases spanning the gap. The length of the CDR3 is 13 residues. Germline CDR1 MNHNS, CDR2 SASEGT.